This paragraph covers one TCR beta chain sequence. This record comes from a study of blood T cell repertoires in COVID-19. Study in general: Donors in the United States, Italy and Spain gave samples during acute or convalescent COVID-19. T cells, B-cell-depleted T cells, or PBMCs supplied cDNA or gDNA.

As processed by the authors: Estimates of nucleated cell counts were drawn from the amplification of reference gene primers. Assay used: immunoSEQ multiplex PCR; TCRdb lists only in-frame clones, some missing. That table furnishes V, J and clone size, whereas the DNA furnished D and trimming. The profile shows 200,000 to 300,000 clones, about 88% of them singletons. The CDR3 is made up of 10 amino acids. Germline V gene sequence: CDR1 SNHLY, CDR2 FYNNEI. The V and J ends lost 1 base and 8 bases respectively, with 2 bases between them. The receptor was derived from a man between 60 and 75 years old who had recovered from COVID-19. The V call is TRBV2, the J call TRBJ1-2; the D is unclear. Source material: peripheral blood. The CDR3 here is CASSEVGYTF. CDR3 nucleotide sequence: TGTGCCAGCAGTGAAGTAGGCTACACCTTC.